This TCR beta chain was identified in a study of metastatic and nonmetastatic thyroid tumors. About the research overall: Repertoire data that came from the blood and tumor or nodule tissue of malignant and benign thyroid patients were compared.

All patients were treatment-naive before thyroid surgery. Trimming shortened V by 0 bases and J by 2 bases, and 15 bases separated the two germline ends. The CDR3 has 16 amino acids. Germline V gene lookup returns CDR1 SGHDT and CDR2 YYEEEE. This clone appeared many times. Antigen unknown. General observations from the study: Reports indicated that malignant thyroid tumors showed significantly higher TCR beta diversity than benign nodules did, in blood and tumor.

In the authors' workflow: Using the CDR3 differences seen across clinicopathological groups, the authors built a distant-metastasis classifier for papillary thyroid cancer, which was meant to discriminate distant-metastatic patients. TCRdb reassembled clones from the PCR reads with MiXCR. These V and J calls originate from TCRdb's pipeline instead of the authors' own analysis. The data contain about 85,000 clones, approximately 9% of them seen just once; the ten biggest clones take up 8.8%. This TCR was sampled from a female donor with papillary thyroid cancer or a benign thyroid nodule (not recorded which). Some clones in this sample may be carry-over from other donors' samples. Source material: blood. The chain employs TRBV5-6 and TRBJ2-7, with a possible D match to TRBD2 (6 bases). The CDR3 is CASSLDGQGGPYEQYF. CDR3 sequence (DNA): TGTGCCAGCAGCTTGGATGGGCAGGGAGGCCCCTACGAGCAGTACTTC.